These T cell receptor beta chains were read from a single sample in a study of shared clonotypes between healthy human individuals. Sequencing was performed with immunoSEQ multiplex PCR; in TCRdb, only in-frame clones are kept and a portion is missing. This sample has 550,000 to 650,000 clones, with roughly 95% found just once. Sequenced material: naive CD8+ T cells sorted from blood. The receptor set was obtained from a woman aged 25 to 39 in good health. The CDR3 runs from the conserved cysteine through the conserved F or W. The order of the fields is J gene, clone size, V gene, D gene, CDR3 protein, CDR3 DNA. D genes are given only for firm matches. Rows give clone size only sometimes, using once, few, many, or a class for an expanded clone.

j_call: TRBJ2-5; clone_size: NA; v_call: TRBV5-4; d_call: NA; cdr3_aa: CASSSEAGETQYF; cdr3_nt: TGTGCCAGCAGCTCGGAAGCTGGGGAGACCCAGTACTTC
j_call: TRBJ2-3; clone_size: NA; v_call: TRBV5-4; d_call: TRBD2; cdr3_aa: CASSTGLAGAADTQYF; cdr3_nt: TGTGCCAGCAGCACGGGACTAGCGGGAGCAGCAGATACGCAGTATTTT
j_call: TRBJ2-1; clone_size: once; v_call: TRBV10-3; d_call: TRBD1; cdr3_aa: CAISEGGQHYNEQFF; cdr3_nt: TGTGCCATCAGTGAGGGGGGACAGCATTACAATGAGCAGTTCTTC
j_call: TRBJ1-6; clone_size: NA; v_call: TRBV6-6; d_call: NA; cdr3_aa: CASSAQHPGVESPLHF; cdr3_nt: TGTGCCAGCAGTGCGCAACACCCAGGGGTTGAGTCACCCCTCCACTTT
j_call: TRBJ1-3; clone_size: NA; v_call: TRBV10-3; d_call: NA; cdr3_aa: CAIRGIENIYF; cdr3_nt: TGTGCCATCAGGGGGATTGAGAACATATATTTT
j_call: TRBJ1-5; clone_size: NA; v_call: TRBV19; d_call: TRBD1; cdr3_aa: CASTGTGGSFNQPQHF; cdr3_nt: TGTGCCAGTACCGGGACAGGGGGGTCTTTCAATCAGCCCCAGCATTTT
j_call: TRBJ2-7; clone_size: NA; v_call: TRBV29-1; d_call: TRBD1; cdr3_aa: CSAEDRFYEQYF; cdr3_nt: TGCAGCGCCGAGGACAGGTTCTACGAGCAGTACTTC
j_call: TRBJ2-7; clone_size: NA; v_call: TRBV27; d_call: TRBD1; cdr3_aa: CASSLAGTASYEQYF; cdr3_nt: TGTGCCAGCAGTTTAGCCGGGACAGCCTCCTACGAGCAGTACTTC
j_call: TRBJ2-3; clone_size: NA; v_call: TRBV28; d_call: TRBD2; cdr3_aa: CASNILGEGKTDTQYF; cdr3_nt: TGTGCCAGCAATATACTAGGGGAGGGGAAGACAGATACGCAGTATTTT
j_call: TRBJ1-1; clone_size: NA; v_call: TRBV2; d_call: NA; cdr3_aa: CASTGGVNTEAFF; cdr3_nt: TGTGCCAGCACCGGAGGGGTGAACACTGAAGCTTTCTTT
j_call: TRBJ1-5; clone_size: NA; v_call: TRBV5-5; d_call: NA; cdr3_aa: CASSFGAYSNQPQHF; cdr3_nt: TGTGCCAGCAGCTTTGGGGCCTATAGCAATCAGCCCCAGCATTTT
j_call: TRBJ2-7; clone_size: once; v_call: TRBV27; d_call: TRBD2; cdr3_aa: CASSSGGPYEQYF; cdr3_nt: TGTGCCAGCAGTTCGGGGGGGCCGTACGAGCAGTACTTC
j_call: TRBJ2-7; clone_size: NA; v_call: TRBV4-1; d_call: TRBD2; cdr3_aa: CASSSRTSGRDEQYF; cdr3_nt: TGCGCCAGCAGCTCCCGGACTAGCGGGAGGGACGAGCAGTACTTC
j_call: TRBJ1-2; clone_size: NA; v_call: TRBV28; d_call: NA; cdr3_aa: CASSIWTVSGYTF; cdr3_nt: TGTGCCAGCAGTATTTGGACAGTCAGTGGCTACACCTTC
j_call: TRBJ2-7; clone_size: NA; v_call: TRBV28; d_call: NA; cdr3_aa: CASSFHTLVSGYEQYF; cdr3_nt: TGTGCCAGCAGTTTTCATACACTAGTCTCAGGGTACGAGCAGTACTTC
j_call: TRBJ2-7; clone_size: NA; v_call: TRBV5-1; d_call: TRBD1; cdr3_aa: CASSHPRDRGPYEQYF; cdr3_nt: TGCGCCAGCAGCCATCCCCGGGACAGGGGACCCTACGAGCAGTACTTC
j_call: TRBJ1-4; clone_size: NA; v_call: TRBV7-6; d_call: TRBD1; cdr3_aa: CASSTEPGDRGEKLFF; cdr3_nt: TGTGCCAGCAGCACAGAGCCCGGGGACAGGGGTGAAAAACTGTTTTTT
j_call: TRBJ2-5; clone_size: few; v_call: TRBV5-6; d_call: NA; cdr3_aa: CASSFPQQWETQYF; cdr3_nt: TGTGCCAGCAGCTTCCCACAGCAGTGGGAGACCCAGTACTTC
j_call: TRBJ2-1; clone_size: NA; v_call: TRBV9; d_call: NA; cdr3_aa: CASSPRDGLVPYNEQFF; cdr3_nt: TGTGCCAGCAGCCCTCGTGACGGTTTAGTCCCCTACAATGAGCAGTTCTTC
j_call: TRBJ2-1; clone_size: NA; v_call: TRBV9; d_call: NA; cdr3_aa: CASSVGRSGYNEQFF; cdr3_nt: TGTGCCAGCAGCGTAGGGCGGAGCGGATACAATGAGCAGTTCTTC
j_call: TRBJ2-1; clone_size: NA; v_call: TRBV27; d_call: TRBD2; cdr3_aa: CASSLSGRSYNEQFF; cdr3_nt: TGTGCCAGCAGTTTGAGCGGGAGGTCCTACAATGAGCAGTTCTTC
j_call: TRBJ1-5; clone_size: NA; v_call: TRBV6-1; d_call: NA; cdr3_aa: CASSPLWRGDQPQHF; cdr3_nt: TGTGCCAGCAGTCCCCTATGGCGGGGAGATCAGCCCCAGCATTTT
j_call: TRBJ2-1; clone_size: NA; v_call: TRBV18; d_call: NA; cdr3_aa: CASSPGRGESEQFF; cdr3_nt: TGTGCCAGCTCACCCGGACGGGGCGAAAGTGAGCAGTTCTTC
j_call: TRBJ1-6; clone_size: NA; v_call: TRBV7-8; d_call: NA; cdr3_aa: CASSQGDKLSYNSPLHF; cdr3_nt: TGTGCCAGCAGTCAAGGGGACAAACTCTCCTATAATTCACCCCTCCACTTT
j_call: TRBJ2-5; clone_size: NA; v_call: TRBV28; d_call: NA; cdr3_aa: CASSQPRWGTAGETQYF; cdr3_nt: TGTGCCAGCAGTCAACCCCGGTGGGGAACTGCGGGAGAGACCCAGTACTTC
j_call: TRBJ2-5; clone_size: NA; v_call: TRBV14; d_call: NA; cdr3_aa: CASSQEVGSETQYF; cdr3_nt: TGTGCCAGCAGCCAAGAGGTGGGGTCGGAGACCCAGTACTTC